Detailed here is one T cell receptor (beta chain). Its antigen is undetermined. The same CDR3 is also encoded by other DNA sequences in this sample. The investigators reverse transcribed all of the isolated RNA, so they sequenced expressed TCRB transcripts. Sequenced by immunoSEQ multiplex PCR; TCRdb stores in-frame clones only, minus some. The top ten clones hold roughly 0.025% of a sample with 970,000 or so clones, about a sixth of them seen once. This record belongs to a study of beta chain features in type 1 diabetes. General study points: Within each of all four CD4+ subsets, Type 1 diabetes patients had TCRB CDR3s that were moderately but significantly shorter. Sampled from patients, naive, central memory and Treg TCRB repertoires appeared more similar than those sampled from healthy donors.

The sequence derives from a woman aged 18-29 years in good health. Specimen: naive CD4+ T cells from blood.

The CDR3 loop reads CASSVASGTYNEQFF. The CDR3 bases are TGTGCCAGCAGCGTCGCAAGCGGCACCTACAATGAGCAGTTCTTC. The rearrangement links TRBV9 to TRBJ2-1; D perhaps matches TRBD2 (5 bases). V was shortened by 2 bases and J by 2 bases, with 11 bases between the two germline ends. The CDR3 spans 15 residues. Germline V gene data show CDR1 as SGDLS and CDR2 as YYNGEE.